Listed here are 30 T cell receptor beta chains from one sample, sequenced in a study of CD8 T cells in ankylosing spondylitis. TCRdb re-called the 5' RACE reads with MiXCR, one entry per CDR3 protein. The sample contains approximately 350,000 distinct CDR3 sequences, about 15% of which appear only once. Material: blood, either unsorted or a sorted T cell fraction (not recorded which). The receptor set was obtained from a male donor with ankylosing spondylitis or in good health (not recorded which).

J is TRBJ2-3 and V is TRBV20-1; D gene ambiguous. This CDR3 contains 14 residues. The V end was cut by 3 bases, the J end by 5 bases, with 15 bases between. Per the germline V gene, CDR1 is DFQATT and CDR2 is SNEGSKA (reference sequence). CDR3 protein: CSASRGAWRDTQYF. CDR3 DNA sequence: TGCAGTGCTAGTAGAGGTGCGTGGCGAGATACGCAGTATTTT.

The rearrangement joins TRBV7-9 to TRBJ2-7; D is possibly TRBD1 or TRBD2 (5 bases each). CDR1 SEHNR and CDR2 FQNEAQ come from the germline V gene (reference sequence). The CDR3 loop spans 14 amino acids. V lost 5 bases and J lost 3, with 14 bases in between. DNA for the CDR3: TGTGCCAGCAGCCCTTCCGGGACCTACTACGAGCAGTACTTC. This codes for CASSPSGTYYEQYF.

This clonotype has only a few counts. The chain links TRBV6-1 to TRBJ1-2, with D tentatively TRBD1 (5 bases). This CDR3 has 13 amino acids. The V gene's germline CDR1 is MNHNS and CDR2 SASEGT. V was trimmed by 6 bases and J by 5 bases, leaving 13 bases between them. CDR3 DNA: TGTGCCAGCAGCCAACAGGCGGTTTATGGCTACACCTTC. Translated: CASSQQAVYGYTF.

The DNA of the CDR3 is TGTGCCAGCAGCTGGGACAGGGGGGACGGCGAGCAGTACTTC. Its protein product is CASSWDRGDGEQYF. The gene calls are TRBV27 and TRBJ2-7; 11 bases align to TRBD1. Germline values: CDR1 MNHEY, CDR2 SMNVEV (reference sequence). CDR3 size: 14 residues. Losses at the gene ends were 6 bases for V and 6 bases for J; bases not matched to a gene: 7.

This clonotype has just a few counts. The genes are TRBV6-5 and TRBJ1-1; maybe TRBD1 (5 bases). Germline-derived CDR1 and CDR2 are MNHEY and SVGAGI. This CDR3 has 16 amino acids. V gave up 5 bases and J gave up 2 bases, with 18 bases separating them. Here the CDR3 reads CASSHRRGNLNTEAFF. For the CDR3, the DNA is TGTGCCAGCAGTCACCGGCGGGGGAATTTAAACACTGAAGCTTTCTTT.

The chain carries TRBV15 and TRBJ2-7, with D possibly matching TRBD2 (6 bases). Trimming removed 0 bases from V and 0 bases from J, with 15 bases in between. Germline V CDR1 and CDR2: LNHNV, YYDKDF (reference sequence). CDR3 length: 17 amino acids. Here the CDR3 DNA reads TGTGCCACCAGCAGAGATCCGGTAGCGGAAGCCTCCTACGAGCAGTACTTC. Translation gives CATSRDPVAEASYEQYF.

CDR3 sequence: CSVVGPGKETQYF. The CDR3 coding sequence is TGCAGCGTGGTGGGGCCAGGGAAAGAGACCCAGTACTTC. The chain joins TRBV29-1 to TRBJ2-5; tentatively, D is TRBD1 (5 bases). The CDR3 length is 13 residues. CDR1 is SQVTM and CDR2 is ANQGSEA in the germline V gene. Trimming removed 6 bases at V and 3 bases at J, with 14 bases between. Full variable domain (missing parts from reference TRBV29-1 and TRBJ2-5): SAVISQKPSRDICQRGTSLTIQCQVDSQVTMMFWYRQQPGQSLTLIATANQGSEATYESGFVIDKFPISRPNLTFSTLTVSNMSPEDSSIYLCSVVGPGKETQYFGPGTRLLVL.

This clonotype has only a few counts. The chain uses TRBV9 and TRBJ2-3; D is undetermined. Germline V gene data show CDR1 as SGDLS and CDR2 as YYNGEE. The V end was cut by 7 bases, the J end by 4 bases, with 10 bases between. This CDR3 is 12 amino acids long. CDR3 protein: CASGDYSDTQYF. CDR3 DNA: TGTGCCAGCGGGGATTATTCAGATACGCAGTATTTT. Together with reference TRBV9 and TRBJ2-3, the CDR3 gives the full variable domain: DSGVTQTPKHLITATGQRVTLRCSPRSGDLSVYWYQQSLDQGLQFLIQYYNGEERAKGNILERFSAQQFPDLHSELNLSSLELGDSALYFCASGDYSDTQYFGPGTRLTVL.

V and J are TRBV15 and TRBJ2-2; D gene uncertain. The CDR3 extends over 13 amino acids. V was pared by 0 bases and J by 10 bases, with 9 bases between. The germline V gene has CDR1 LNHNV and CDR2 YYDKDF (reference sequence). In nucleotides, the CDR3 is TGTGCCACCAGCAGAGATCCCCCTACGGAGCTGTTTTTT. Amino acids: CATSRDPPTELFF.

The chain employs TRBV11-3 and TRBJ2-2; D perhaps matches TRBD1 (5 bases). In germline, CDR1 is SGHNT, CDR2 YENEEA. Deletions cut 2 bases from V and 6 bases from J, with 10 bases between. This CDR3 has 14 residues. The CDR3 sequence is CASSLPGSAGELFF. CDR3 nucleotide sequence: TGTGCCAGCAGCTTACCAGGGTCGGCCGGGGAGCTGTTTTTT.

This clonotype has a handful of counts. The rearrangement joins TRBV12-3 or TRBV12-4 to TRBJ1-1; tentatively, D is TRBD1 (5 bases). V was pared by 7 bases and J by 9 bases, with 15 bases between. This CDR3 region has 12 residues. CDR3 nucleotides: TGTGCCAGCAAGTCAAACAGGATTAAAGCTTTCTTT. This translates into CASKSNRIKAFF.

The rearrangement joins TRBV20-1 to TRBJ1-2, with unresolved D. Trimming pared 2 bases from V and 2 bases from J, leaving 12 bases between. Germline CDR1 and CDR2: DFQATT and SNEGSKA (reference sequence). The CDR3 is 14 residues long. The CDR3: CSARRGIGNYGYTF. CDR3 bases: TGCAGTGCTAGACGAGGGATCGGAAACTATGGCTACACCTTC.

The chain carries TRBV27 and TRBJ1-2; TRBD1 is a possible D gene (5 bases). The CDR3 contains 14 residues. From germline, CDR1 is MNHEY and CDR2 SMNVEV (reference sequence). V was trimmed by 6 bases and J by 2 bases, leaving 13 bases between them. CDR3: CASSAAEGNYGYTF. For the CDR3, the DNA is TGTGCCAGCAGCGCCGCCGAGGGGAACTATGGCTACACCTTC.

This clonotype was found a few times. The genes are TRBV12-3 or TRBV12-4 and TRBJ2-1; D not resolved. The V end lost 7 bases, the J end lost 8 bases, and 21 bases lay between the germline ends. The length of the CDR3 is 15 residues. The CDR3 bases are TGTGCCAGCAAACTCGGAACTCCCCGTCGAGATGAGCAGTTCTTC. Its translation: CASKLGTPRRDEQFF.

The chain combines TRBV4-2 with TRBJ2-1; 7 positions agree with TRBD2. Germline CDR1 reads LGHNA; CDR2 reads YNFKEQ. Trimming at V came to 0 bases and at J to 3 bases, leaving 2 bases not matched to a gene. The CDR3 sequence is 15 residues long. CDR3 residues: CASSQDGGGYNEQFF. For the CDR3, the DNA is TGTGCCAGCAGCCAAGACGGCGGGGGCTACAATGAGCAGTTCTTC.

The CDR3 loop is CASSFASGVGETQYF. For the CDR3, the DNA is TGTGCCAGCAGCTTCGCTTCAGGGGTGGGAGAGACCCAGTACTTC. The rearrangement uses TRBV7-6 and TRBJ2-5, with D possibly TRBD1 on 6 matching bases. The germline V and J ends were trimmed by 3 bases and 4 bases, with 15 bases remaining between them. The length of the CDR3 is 15 residues. Germline-derived CDR1 and CDR2 are SGHVS and FNYEAQ.

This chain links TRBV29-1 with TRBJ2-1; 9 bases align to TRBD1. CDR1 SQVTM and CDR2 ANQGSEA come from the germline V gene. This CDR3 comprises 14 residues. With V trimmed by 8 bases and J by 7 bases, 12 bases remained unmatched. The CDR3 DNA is TGCAGCACTAACCGGGACAGGGTTGGGAATGAGCAGTTCTTC. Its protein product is CSTNRDRVGNEQFF.

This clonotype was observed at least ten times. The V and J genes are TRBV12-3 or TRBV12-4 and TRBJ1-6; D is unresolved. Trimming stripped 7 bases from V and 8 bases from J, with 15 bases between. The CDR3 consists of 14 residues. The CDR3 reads CASKPSGVDSPLHF. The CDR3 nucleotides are TGTGCCAGCAAACCCTCCGGGGTGGATTCACCCCTCCACTTT.

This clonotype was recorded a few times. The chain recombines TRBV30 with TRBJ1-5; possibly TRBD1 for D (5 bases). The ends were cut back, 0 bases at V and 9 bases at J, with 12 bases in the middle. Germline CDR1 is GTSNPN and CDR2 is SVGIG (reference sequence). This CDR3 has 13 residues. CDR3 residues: CAWSVKGRRPQHF. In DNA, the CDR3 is TGTGCCTGGAGTGTGAAGGGGCGACGGCCCCAGCATTTT.

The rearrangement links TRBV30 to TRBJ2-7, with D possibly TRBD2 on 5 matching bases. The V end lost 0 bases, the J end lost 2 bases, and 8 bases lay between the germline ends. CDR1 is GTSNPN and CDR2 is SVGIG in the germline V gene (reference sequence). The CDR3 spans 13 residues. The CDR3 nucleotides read TGTGCCTGGAGTGTCGGGGTAACCTACGAGCAGTACTTC. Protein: CAWSVGVTYEQYF.

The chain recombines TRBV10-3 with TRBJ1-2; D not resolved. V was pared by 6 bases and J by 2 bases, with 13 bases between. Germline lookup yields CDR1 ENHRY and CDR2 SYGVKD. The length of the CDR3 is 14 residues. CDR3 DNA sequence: TGTGCCATCAGCACCGACAAGGCAAACTATGGCTACACCTTC. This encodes CAISTDKANYGYTF.

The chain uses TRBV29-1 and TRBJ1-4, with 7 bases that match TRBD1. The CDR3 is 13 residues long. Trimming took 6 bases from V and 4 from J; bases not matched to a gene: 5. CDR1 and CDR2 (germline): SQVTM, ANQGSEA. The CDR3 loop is CSVARDSNEKLFF. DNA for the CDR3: TGCAGCGTAGCCCGGGACAGTAATGAAAAACTGTTTTTT.

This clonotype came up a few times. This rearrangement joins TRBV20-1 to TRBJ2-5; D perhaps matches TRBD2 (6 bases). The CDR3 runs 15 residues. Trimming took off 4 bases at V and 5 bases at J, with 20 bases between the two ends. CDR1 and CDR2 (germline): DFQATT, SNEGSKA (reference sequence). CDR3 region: CSAKRRGNSVETQYF. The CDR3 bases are TGCAGTGCTAAGAGGCGGGGTAACTCGGTGGAGACCCAGTACTTC.

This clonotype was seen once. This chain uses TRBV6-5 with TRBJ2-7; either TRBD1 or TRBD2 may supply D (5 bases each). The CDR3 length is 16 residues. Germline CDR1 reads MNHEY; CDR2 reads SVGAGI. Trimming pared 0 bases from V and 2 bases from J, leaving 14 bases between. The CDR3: CASSYSSRDPAYEQYF. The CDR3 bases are TGTGCCAGCAGTTACTCGAGTAGGGACCCCGCCTACGAGCAGTACTTC.

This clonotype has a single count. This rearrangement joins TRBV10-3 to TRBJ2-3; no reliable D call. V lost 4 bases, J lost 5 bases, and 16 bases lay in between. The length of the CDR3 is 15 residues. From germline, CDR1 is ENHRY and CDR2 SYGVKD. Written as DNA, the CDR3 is TGTGCCATCAGTGCCTCCGATGCCCGAAGAGATACGCAGTATTTT. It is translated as CAISASDARRDTQYF.

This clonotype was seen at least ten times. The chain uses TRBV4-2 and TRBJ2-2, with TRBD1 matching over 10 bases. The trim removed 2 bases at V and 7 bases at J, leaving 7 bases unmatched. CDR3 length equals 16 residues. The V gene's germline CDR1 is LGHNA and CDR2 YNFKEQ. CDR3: CASSQIRTGGYGELFF. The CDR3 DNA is TGTGCCAGCAGCCAAATTAGGACAGGGGGGTACGGGGAGCTGTTTTTT.

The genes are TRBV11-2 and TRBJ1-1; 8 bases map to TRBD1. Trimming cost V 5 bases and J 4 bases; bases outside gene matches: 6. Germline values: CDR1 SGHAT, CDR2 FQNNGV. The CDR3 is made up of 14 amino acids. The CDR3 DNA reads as TGTGCCAGCAGCGGACAGGGAAGAGGCACTGAAGCTTTCTTT. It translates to CASSGQGRGTEAFF. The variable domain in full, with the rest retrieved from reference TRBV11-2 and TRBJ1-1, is EAGVAQSPRYKIIEKRQSVAFWCNPISGHATLYWYQQILGQGPKLLIQFQNNGVVDDSQLPKDRFSAERLKGVDSTLKIQPAKLEDSAVYLCASSGQGRGTEAFFGQGTRLTVV.

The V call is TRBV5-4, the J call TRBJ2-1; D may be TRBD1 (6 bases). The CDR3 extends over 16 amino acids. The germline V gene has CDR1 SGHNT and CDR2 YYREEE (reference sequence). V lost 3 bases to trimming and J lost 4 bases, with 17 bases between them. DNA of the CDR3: TGTGCCAGCAGCTCGAGAAGGGGGAGTTCGTACAATGAGCAGTTCTTC. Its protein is CASSSRRGSSYNEQFF.

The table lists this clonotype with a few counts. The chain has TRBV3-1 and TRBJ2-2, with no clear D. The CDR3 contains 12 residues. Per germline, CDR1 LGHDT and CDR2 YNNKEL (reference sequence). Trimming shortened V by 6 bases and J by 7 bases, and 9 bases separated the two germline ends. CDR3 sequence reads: CASSPSDGELFF. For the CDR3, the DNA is TGTGCCAGCAGTCCCTCAGACGGGGAGCTGTTTTTT. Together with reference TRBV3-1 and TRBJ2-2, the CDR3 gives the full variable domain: DTAVSQTPKYLVTQMGNDKSIKCEQNLGHDTMYWYKQDSKKFLKIMFSYNNKELIINETVPNRFSPKSPDKAHLNLHINSLELGDSAVYFCASSPSDGELFFGEGSRLTVL.

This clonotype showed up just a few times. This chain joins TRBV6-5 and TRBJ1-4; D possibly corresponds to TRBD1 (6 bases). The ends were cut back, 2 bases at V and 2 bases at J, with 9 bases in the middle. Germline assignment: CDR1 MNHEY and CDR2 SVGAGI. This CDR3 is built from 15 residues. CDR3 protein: CASSYEGGTNEKLFF. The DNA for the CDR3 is TGTGCCAGCAGTTACGAAGGGGGTACTAATGAAAAACTGTTTTTT.